Listed below are T cell receptor beta chains from one sample, sequenced in a study of cytomegalovirus exposure and HLA in healthy donors. Only in-frame clones appear in the TCRdb table, and some are missing; sequencing was by immunoSEQ multiplex PCR. The data include about 190,000 clones; the top ten clones carry over 0.75%. What was sequenced was PBMCs. The receptor set was obtained from a woman aged 30 to 39 in good health and CMV-seropositive. Both conserved end residues are part of each CDR3.

V	J	length	CDR3
TRBV7-9	TRBJ1-1	14	CASSLTGGGTEAFF
TRBV28	TRBJ2-3	13	CASSLAGTDTQYF
TRBV7-2	TRBJ1-1	14	CASSVDRGYTEAFF
TRBV2	TRBJ1-6	15	CASSGNRGNNSPLHF
TRBV28	TRBJ1-4	15	CASSRWSRGNEKLFF
TRBV6-1	TRBJ2-3	14	CASSTGTPQDAQYF
TRBV19	TRBJ2-5	15	CASSHLDSFQETQYF
TRBV28	TRBJ2-1	15	CASSFRRGPYNEQFF
TRBV2	TRBJ1-2	11	CASSQDQGCTF
TRBV2	TRBJ1-2	16	CASSEGSATGIYGYTF
TRBV19	TRBJ2-3	18	CASSTLAGGTSSTDTQYF
TRBV5-1	TRBJ2-1	16	CASSLVVLAGNNEQFF
TRBV19	TRBJ1-6	13	CASSIGESSPLHF
TRBV18	TRBJ1-2	16	CASSPDRTGGNYGYTF
TRBV7-9	TRBJ1-5	13	CASSGDRAQPQHF
TRBV5-4	TRBJ2-7	14	CASSLDPGAYEQYF
TRBV18	TRBJ2-1	16	CASSPFPGQGNNEQFF
TRBV13	TRBJ1-1	13	CASSFGGLTEAFF
TRBV27	TRBJ2-7	16	CASSFVGARAFYEQYF
TRBV30	TRBJ1-1	13	CAWSRRTGGSAFF
TRBV30	TRBJ1-5	14	CAWSVLEGAQPQHF
TRBV9	TRBJ2-1	12	CASSSVANEQFF
TRBV5-1	TRBJ2-3	14	CASSSQDRAYTQYF
TRBV15	TRBJ1-5	11	CATPVNQPQHF
TRBV7-6	TRBJ2-3	12	CASSAVSGTQYF
TRBV7-9	TRBJ1-4	15	CASSLGDRGRKKLFF
TRBV10-1	TRBJ2-7	14	CASSRTGGMREQYF
TRBV7-2	TRBJ2-7	15	CASSWRTSGRGEQYF
TRBV29-1	TRBJ2-7	13	CSVVGRANYEQYF
TRBV19	TRBJ1-3	15	CASSIAGGHGNTIYF
TRBV5-1	TRBJ2-1	18	CASSLGLAGRGSYNEQFF
TRBV9	TRBJ2-1	14	CASGTDSSYNEQFF
TRBV5-4	TRBJ2-3	17	CASSRTSGGAFSDTQYF
TRBV29-1	TRBJ2-1	13	CSVEAGSYNEQFF
TRBV28	TRBJ1-1	17	CASGSTRDKLSNTEAFF
TRBV27	TRBJ1-3	19	CASSLFYPSGGAVGNTIYF
TRBV5-5	TRBJ2-1	15	CASRTGTGGLNEQFF
TRBV7-9	TRBJ2-3	18	CASSPREGVRTGTDTQYF
TRBV9	-	13	CASSGRSSYEQYF
TRBV30	TRBJ1-2	14	CAWSSGTGYYGYTF
TRBV5-4	TRBJ2-5	13	CASSWGEQETQYF
TRBV6-1	TRBJ1-6	13	CASRDIYNSPLHF
TRBV29-1	TRBJ1-1	12	CSVETGNTEAFF
TRBV7-9	TRBJ2-6	18	CASSLTPISGSGANVLTF
TRBV28	TRBJ1-2	11	CATFQSYGYTF
TRBV19	TRBJ1-2	11	CASSLRLDYTF
TRBV27	TRBJ1-5	15	CASSSGGNGNQPQHF
TRBV6-5	TRBJ2-7	15	CASSYPTSGTYEQYF